This T cell receptor beta chain emerged from a study of blood T cell repertoires in COVID-19 (dated by TCRdb to 2020 to 2022). Regarding the complete study: Samples from collaborators originated in the United States, Italy and Spain and spanned both the acute and convalescent phases of COVID-19. The repertoires were made available in a free public database intended to serve as a resource for research on the immune response to SARS-CoV-2. The prospective study material was composed of cDNA or gDNA derived from T cells, B-cell-depleted T cells, or PBMCs. Deeply sampled blood TCRbeta repertoires from subjects exposed to, actively infected with, or recovered from COVID-19 were included in the dataset. Samples came from the ongoing ImmuneRACE study (first 160 participants) plus 1,254 subjects from 6 global collaborators. Where HLA class I and class II types were available, the types were taken from metadata supplied by the sample provider, not from assay-based typing. A de-identified subject ID, COVID-19 status, age in years and sex were almost always included in the sample metadata. Summary of the overall study and its limitations: The amount of clinical and demographic metadata varied by source and participant and was provided uncurated.

Based on the germline V gene (reference sequence), the CDR1 and CDR2 sequences are LNHDA and SQIVND. The CDR3 runs 13 amino acids, cysteine and phenylalanine included. The kept DNA is CDR3 alone, 39 bases in frame from the first base. V trim: 7 bases; J trim: 5 bases; unmatched bases: 7. The immunoSEQ Assay, a bias-controlled multiplex PCR, was used to amplify TCRbeta CDR3 regions from genomic DNA. The published analysis was carried out like this. The number of nucleated cells in each sample was estimated by amplification of reference gene primers within the assay. To quantify the absolute abundance of each unique TCRbeta CDR3 rearrangement, sequence reads were collapsed and filtered. For each sample, productive Simpson clonality was calculated as the square root of Simpson's diversity index across productive rearrangements. What TCRdb holds here is the immuneACCESS table cut down to in-frame rearrangements. Part of the clones is not present; checked against another copy, under half of the missing clones reflect an unresolved V gene, and the others are unexplained. For V, J and clone size, that table is used; D and trimming come from the DNA. The sample records tens of thousands of clones, 80% of which are singletons. The ten largest make up approximately 58% of the sample.

On this clone: Its specific antigen is unknown. Per-base qualities were not stored, and no clone one base away is much larger.

Whole blood was collected in K2EDTA tubes by collaborating institutions according to the institutions' own protocols. For TCRbeta analysis, collaborators shipped samples in one of three forms: frozen whole blood, isolated PBMCs, or DNA extracted from either of those sample types. The chain is assembled from TRBV19 and TRBJ1-2; the junction holds 7 bases that match TRBD1. Sample: peripheral blood. This clonotype originated in an elderly woman with acute or convalescent COVID-19. The DNA reads as follows: TGTGCCAGTAATACAGGGGTTGGGTATGGCTACACCTTC. Its amino acids are CASNTGVGYGYTF.